This T cell receptor beta chain was retrieved from a study of response to subunit inactivated influenza vaccine. Findings and caveats of the study: Authors suggested few new T cells are recruited by each seasonal influenza vaccination.

MiXCR was run by TCRdb on the RT-PCR reads, yielding one entry per CDR3 protein. The table lists about 650,000 distinct CDR3 sequences, 12% to 15% of them singletons. CDR3 size: 17 residues. The V and J ends lost 1 base and 5 bases, in that order; junction bases with no gene match: 9. Germline V gives CDR1 LGHNA, CDR2 YSLEER. As to this clonotype: The target antigen is unknown.

This sample comprised PBMCs from blood, obtained 14 to 15 days before vaccination. The chain uses TRBV4-3 and TRBJ2-2; 8 nucleotides match TRBD2. The sequence derives from a man aged 50-60 years who received an inactivated influenza vaccine. CDR3 loop: CASSQGSGERGTGELFF. The DNA for the CDR3 is TGCGCCAGCAGCCAAGGGTCGGGGGAGCGGGGGACCGGGGAGCTGTTTTTT.